The source of this TCR beta chain is a study of blood T cell repertoires in COVID-19. The repertoire was sequenced with immunoSEQ multiplex PCR; TCRdb's copy has only in-frame clones and lacks some. The sample includes some 33,000 clones, around 85% seen only once; the top ten take less than 9.5%. V shed 0 bases, J shed 4 bases, and the junction held 4 bases outside the gene matches. The germline CDR1 and CDR2 sequences are LNHNV and YYDKDF (reference sequence). The CDR3 runs 15 residues. The receptor's source is a human donor in a cohort sampled during active COVID-19. Sample: peripheral blood. The chain uses TRBV15 and TRBJ2-5; TRBD1 matches at 8 bases. The CDR3 bases are TGTGCCACCAGCAGAGATCTAGGACAGGGAGAGACCCAGTACTTC. It specifies CATSRDLGQGETQYF.